Below, 5 T cell receptor beta chains from the same sample are listed, as sequenced in a study of T cell responses to AZD1222 COVID-19 vaccine. Sequencing used immunoSEQ multiplex PCR; TCRdb keeps in-frame clones, though not all of them. The sample records some 150,000 clones, 93% being singletons. The starting material was peripheral blood, obtained on day 0 of AZD1222 vaccination. These receptors all stem from an adult in good health.

The chain employs TRBV19 and TRBJ2-7, with unresolved D. The germline CDR1 and CDR2 sequences are LNHDA and SQIVND (reference sequence). This CDR3 region has 13 residues. V lost 4 bases and J 2 bases, leaving 9 bases between the germline ends. CDR3: CASSSLGTYEQYF. The CDR3 coding sequence is TGTGCCAGTAGTAGTCTGGGAACCTACGAGCAGTACTTC.

The rearrangement uses TRBV19 and TRBJ2-1; tentative D call: TRBD1 (5 bases). Germline V CDR1 and CDR2: LNHDA, SQIVND (reference sequence). The germline V and J ends were trimmed by 10 bases and 5 bases, with 15 bases remaining between them. The CDR3 runs 13 residues. The chain's CDR3 is CATSLDMNNEQFF. The DNA for the CDR3 is TGTGCCACCAGTTTGGACATGAACAATGAGCAGTTCTTC.

The rearrangement links TRBV4-1 to TRBJ2-4, with 12 bases fitting TRBD2. This CDR3 has 19 residues. V trimming: 2 bases; J trimming: 1 base; junction bases outside the gene matches: 9. Germline-derived CDR1 and CDR2 are MGHRA and YSYEKL. This chain's CDR3 is CASSQSLAGGPSAKNIQYF. CDR3 bases: TGCGCCAGCAGCCAATCCCTAGCGGGAGGGCCCTCGGCCAAAAACATTCAGTACTTC.

This chain joins TRBV27 and TRBJ1-4; possible D gene TRBD1, 5 bases. The CDR3 runs 16 residues. Germline V CDR1 and CDR2: MNHEY, SMNVEV (reference sequence). Trimming removed 5 bases at V and 1 base at J, with 14 bases between. This CDR3 reads CASSQGPGETNEKLFF. The DNA of the CDR3 is TGTGCCAGCAGTCAGGGCCCAGGAGAAACTAATGAAAAACTGTTTTTT.

The genes are TRBV28 and TRBJ2-1; 9 nucleotides match TRBD1. With V trimmed by 5 bases and J by 8 bases, 13 bases remained unmatched. Per the germline V gene, CDR1 is MDHEN and CDR2 is SYDVKM. This CDR3 has 16 amino acids. The CDR3 nucleotides are TGTGCCAGCAGTAGCTCCCGGGACAGGGAAAAGGATGAGCAGTTCTTC. It specifies CASSSSRDREKDEQFF.